The entry that follows covers one T cell receptor beta chain sequence. This record comes from a study of blood T cell repertoires in COVID-19. Only in-frame clones appear in the TCRdb table, and some are missing; sequencing was by immunoSEQ multiplex PCR. The table records fewer than 35,000 clones, about 90% of them present only once. This TCR came from a human donor with active COVID-19. The donor label of this sample is uncertain. The sequenced material came from peripheral blood.

The CDR3 DNA follows: TGCGCCAGCAGTGAGTCTGGGGGGTCCTACGAGCAGTACTTC. Its translation is CASSESGGSYEQYF. The genes are TRBV10-1 and TRBJ2-7, with D possibly matching TRBD2 (6 bases). Germline values: CDR1 WNHNN, CDR2 SYGVQD (reference sequence). V shed 0 bases and J shed 1 base, with 7 bases lying between them. The length of the CDR3 is 14 residues.